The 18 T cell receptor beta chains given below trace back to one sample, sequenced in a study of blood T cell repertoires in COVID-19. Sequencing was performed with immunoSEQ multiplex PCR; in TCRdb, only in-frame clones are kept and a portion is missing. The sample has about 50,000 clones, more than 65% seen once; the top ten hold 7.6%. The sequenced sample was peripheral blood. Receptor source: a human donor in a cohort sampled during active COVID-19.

CDR3 sequence (DNA): TGTGCCAGTAGTAAGGGACTAGCGGGAGTCGTAGCAGATACGCAGTATTTT. This sequence encodes CASSKGLAGVVADTQYF. This chain connects TRBV19 to TRBJ2-3; 14 nucleotides align to TRBD2. The CDR3 spans 17 residues. The V and J ends lost 4 bases and 4 bases, in that order; junction bases with no gene match: 7. Germline-derived CDR1 and CDR2 are LNHDA and SQIVND (reference sequence).

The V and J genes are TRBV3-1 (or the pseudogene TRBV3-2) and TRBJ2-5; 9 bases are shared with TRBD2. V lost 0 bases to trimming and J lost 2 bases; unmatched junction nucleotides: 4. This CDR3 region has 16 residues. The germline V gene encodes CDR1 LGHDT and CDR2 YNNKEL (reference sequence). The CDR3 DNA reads TGTGCCAGCAGCCAAGACTGGGCGGGAGGGCAAGAGACCCAGTACTTC. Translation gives CASSQDWAGGQETQYF.

CDR3 nucleotide sequence: TGTGCCACCAGCAGAGATGTAGCCCTGGCGCAGTTCTTC. Residues: CATSRDVALAQFF. The chain couples TRBV15 to TRBJ2-1; D not certain. The CDR3 is made up of 13 amino acids. Germline V lookup: CDR1 LNHNV, CDR2 YYDKDF (reference sequence). V dropped 0 bases and J dropped 12 bases, with 12 bases sitting between them.

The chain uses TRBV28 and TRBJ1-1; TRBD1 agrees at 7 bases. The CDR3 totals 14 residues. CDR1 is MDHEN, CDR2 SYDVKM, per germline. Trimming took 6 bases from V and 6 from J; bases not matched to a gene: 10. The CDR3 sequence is CASRRTGSLAEAFF. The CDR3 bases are TGTGCCAGCAGACGGACAGGTTCTTTGGCTGAAGCTTTCTTT.

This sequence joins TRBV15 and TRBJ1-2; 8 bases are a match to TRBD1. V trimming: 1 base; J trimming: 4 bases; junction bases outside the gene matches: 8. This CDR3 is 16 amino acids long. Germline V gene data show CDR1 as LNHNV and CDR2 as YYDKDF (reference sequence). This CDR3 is CATSRGGQGAAYGYTF. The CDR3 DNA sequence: TGTGCCACCAGCAGAGGCGGACAGGGAGCCGCCTATGGCTACACCTTC.

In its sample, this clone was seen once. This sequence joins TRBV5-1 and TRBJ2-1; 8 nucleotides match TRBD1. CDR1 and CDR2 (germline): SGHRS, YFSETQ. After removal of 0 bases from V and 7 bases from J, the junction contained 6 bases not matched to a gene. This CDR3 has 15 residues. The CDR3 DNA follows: TGCGCCAGCAGCTTGGGAGACAGGGACAGGAATGAGCAGTTCTTC. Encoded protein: CASSLGDRDRNEQFF.

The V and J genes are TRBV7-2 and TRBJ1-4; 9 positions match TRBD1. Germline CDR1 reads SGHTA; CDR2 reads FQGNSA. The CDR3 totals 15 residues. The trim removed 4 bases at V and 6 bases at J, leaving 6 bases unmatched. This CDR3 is CASSSPGQGHEKLFF. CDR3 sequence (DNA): TGTGCCAGCAGCTCGCCGGGACAGGGCCATGAAAAACTGTTTTTT.

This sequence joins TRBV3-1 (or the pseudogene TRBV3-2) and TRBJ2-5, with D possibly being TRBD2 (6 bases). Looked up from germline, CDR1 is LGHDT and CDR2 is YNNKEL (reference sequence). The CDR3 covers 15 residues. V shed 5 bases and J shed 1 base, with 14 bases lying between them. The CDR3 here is CASSGTWGVQETQYF. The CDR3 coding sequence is TGTGCCAGCAGCGGGACCTGGGGGGTCCAAGAGACCCAGTACTTC.

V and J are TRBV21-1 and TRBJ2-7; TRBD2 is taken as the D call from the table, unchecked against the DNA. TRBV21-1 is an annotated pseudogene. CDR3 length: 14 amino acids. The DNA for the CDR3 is TGTGCCAGCAGCGCCCGGGACTCCCCGGGGGAGCAGTACTTC. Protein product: CASSARDSPGEQYF.

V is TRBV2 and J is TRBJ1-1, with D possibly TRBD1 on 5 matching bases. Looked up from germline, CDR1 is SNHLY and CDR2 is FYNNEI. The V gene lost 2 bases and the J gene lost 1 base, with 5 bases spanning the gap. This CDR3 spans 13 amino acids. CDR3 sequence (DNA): TGTGCCAGCAGTGAACAGGGGAACACTGAAGCTTTCTTT. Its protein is CASSEQGNTEAFF.

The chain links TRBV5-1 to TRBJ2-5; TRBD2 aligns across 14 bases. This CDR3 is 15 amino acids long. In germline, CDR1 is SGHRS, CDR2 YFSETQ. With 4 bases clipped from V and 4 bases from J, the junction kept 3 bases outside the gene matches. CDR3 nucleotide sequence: TGCGCCAGCAGCCCAGGACTAGCGGGAGGAGAGACCCAGTACTTC. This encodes CASSPGLAGGETQYF.

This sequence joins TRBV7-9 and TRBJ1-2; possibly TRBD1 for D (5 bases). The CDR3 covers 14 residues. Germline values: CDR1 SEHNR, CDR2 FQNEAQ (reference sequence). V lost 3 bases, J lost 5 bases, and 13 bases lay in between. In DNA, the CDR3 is TGTGCCAGCAGCTTGTCAGGGTCCCGATATGGCTACACCTTC. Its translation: CASSLSGSRYGYTF.

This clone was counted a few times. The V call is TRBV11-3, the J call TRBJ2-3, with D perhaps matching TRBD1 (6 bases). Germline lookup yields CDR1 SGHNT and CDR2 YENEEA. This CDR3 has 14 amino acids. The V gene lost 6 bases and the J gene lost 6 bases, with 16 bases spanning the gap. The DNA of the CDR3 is TGTGCCAGCAGTCCCGACAGGCTGTGGGATACGCAGTATTTT. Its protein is CASSPDRLWDTQYF.

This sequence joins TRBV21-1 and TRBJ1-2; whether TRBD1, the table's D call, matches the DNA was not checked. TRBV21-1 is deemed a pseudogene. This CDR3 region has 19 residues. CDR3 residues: CASSKPFDVTGGDHSGYTF. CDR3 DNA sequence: TGTGCCAGCAGCAAACCATTCGACGTAACAGGGGGGGACCACTCTGGCTACACCTTC.

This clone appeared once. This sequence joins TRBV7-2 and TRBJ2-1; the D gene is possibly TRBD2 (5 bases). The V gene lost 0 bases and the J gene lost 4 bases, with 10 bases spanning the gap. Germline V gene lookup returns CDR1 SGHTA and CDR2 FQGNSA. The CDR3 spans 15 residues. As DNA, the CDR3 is TGTGCCAGCAGCTTAGCGGGAGCTGTTTACAATGAGCAGTTCTTC. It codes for CASSLAGAVYNEQFF.

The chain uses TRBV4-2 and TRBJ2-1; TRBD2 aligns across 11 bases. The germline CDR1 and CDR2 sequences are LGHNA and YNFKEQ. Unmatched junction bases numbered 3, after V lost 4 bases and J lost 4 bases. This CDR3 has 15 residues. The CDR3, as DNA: TGTGCCAGCAGCCGCGGGACTAGCGGTTACAATGAGCAGTTCTTC. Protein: CASSRGTSGYNEQFF.

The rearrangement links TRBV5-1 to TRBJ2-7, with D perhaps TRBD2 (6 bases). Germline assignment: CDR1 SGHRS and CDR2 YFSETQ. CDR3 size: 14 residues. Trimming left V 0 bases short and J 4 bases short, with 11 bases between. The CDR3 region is CASSLEEGRYEQYF. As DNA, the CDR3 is TGCGCCAGCAGCTTGGAAGAGGGGAGGTACGAGCAGTACTTC.

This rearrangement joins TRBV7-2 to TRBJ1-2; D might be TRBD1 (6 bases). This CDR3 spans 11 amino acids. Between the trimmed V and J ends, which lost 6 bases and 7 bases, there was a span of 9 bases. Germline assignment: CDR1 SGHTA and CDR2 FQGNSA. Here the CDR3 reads CASRQGGGYTF. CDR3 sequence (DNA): TGTGCCAGCAGACAGGGCGGTGGCTACACCTTC.